In this sample, the clone carrying this T cell receptor (beta chain) turned up a few times. This sample is part of a study of blood T cell repertoires in COVID-19. Study information: T cells, B-cell-depleted T cells, or PBMCs provided the cDNA or gDNA that served as material.

CDR1 MNHEY and CDR2 SMNVEV come from the germline V gene (reference sequence). The CDR3 extends over 14 amino acids. V lost 7 bases to trimming and J lost 10 bases, with 22 bases between them. Sequencing used immunoSEQ multiplex PCR; TCRdb keeps in-frame clones, though not all of them. Of 50,000 or so clones in the sample, around 90% were seen once. The origin of this receptor is a man between 60 and 75 years old with active COVID-19. The sequenced sample consisted of peripheral blood. The gene calls are TRBV27 and TRBJ1-1, with D tentatively TRBD1 (6 bases). The CDR3 loop reads CASTSPSRGHRAFF. CDR3 DNA sequence: TGTGCCAGCACCTCTCCCTCGAGGGGACACCGAGCTTTCTTT.